The entry that follows covers one T cell receptor beta chain sequence. This entry is derived from a study of blood T cell repertoires in COVID-19. Study-wide context: Collection of acute and convalescent COVID-19 samples took place in the United States, Italy and Spain. The analysed material was cDNA or gDNA that came from T cells, B-cell-depleted T cells, or PBMCs.

Germline assignment: CDR1 SGHVS and CDR2 FNYEAQ. This CDR3 region has 18 residues. Germline trimming cut 5 bases from V and 6 bases from J; bases unmatched to any gene: 14. Per the original data handling: Nucleated cell number was recorded as an estimate derived from reference gene primer amplification. The repertoire was sequenced with immunoSEQ multiplex PCR; TCRdb's copy has only in-frame clones and lacks some. That table gives V, J and clone size, and the DNA gave D and trimming. In the table there are some 260,000 clones, 70% to 90% of which are singletons. The chain couples TRBV7-6 to TRBJ2-1, with 12 bases identical to TRBD2. The TCR sequence derives from a woman aged 35 to 49 who had recovered from COVID-19. The sequencing sample was made of peripheral blood. This CDR3 is CASSPRPPLAGGTNEQFF. DNA of the CDR3: TGTGCCAGCAGCCCGCGGCCCCCCCTAGCGGGGGGGACCAATGAGCAGTTCTTC.